The entry that follows covers one TCR beta chain sequence. In the authors' workflow: Amplification of reference gene primers was used by the study to estimate nucleated cell counts. The assay was immunoSEQ multiplex PCR, and TCRdb's table has in-frame clones only and misses some. From that table come the V and J calls and clone size; the DNA was used to work out D and trimming. The sample carries 200,000 to 300,000 clones, 70% to 90% recorded once. These data originate in a study of blood T cell repertoires in COVID-19. Study-level background: Sites in the United States, Italy and Spain provided acute and convalescent COVID-19 samples. PBMCs, B-cell-depleted T cells, or T cells provided the cDNA or gDNA that made up the material.

From germline, CDR1 is MNHEY and CDR2 SVGAGI. The CDR3 has 16 amino acids. V lost 0 bases to trimming and J lost 2 bases; unmatched junction nucleotides: 6. This TCR was sampled from a young woman who had recovered from COVID-19. This chain connects TRBV6-5 to TRBJ1-2; 7 bases agree with TRBD1. Sequencing was performed on peripheral blood. For the CDR3, the DNA is TGTGCCAGCAGTTACTCGAGGAGGGGGCGGAACTATGGCTACACCTTC. It translates to CASSYSRRGRNYGYTF.